Given below is one T cell receptor beta chain in context. In the authors' workflow: Amplifying reference gene primers gave estimates of nucleated cell counts. TCRdb's table, derived via immunoSEQ multiplex PCR, lists solely in-frame clones and lacks some. V and J calls and clone size are as listed in that table; D and trimming were resolved from the DNA. The sample yields 100,000 to 120,000 clones, roughly 70% seen once. CDR3 length: 14 amino acids. This specimen belongs to a study of blood T cell repertoires in COVID-19. Overall study context: The origin of the acute and convalescent COVID-19 samples was the United States, Italy and Spain. Nucleic acid was either cDNA or gDNA, and it came from T cells, B-cell-depleted T cells, or PBMCs.

The source of this sequence is a woman between 40 and 55 years old with acute or convalescent COVID-19. Sequencing was performed on peripheral blood. The chain joins TRBV21-1 to TRBJ2-5; TRBD1 reflects the table's D call only, with no check against the DNA. TRBV21-1 is a listed pseudogene. The CDR3 DNA is TGTGCCAGCAGCACCCAACAGGGCGAAGAGACCCAGTACTTC. Protein product: CASSTQQGEETQYF.